This is a list of T cell receptor beta chains from one sample in a study of sequential checkpoint blockade in melanoma. Profiled with immunoSEQ multiplex PCR; TCRdb holds only in-frame clones, not every one. Of 20,000 to 25,000 clones in the sample, around 80% were seen once. Sequenced here: CD8+ T cells sorted from blood (inferred from file names), sampled from a patient given nivolumab and ipilimumab in sequence. These receptors were collected from a human donor with melanoma. Each CDR3 is given with its conserved first and last residue. The order of the fields is clone size, V gene, J gene, D gene, CDR3 protein. D genes are given only for firm matches. Clone size is not always given. Where it is, it says once, few, many or a class for expanded clones.

abundance: few
v_gene: TRBV5-1
j_gene: TRBJ2-2
d_gene: .
CDR3aa: CASSPTLTGPGELFF

abundance: once
v_gene: TRBV9
j_gene: TRBJ2-5
d_gene: TRBD2
CDR3aa: CASSPLAGGPWRQETQYF

abundance: .
v_gene: TRBV6-4
j_gene: TRBJ2-1
d_gene: .
CDR3aa: CASSREPSYNEQFF

abundance: .
v_gene: TRBV9
j_gene: TRBJ2-3
d_gene: TRBD2
CDR3aa: CASNSGLAGSNTQYF

abundance: .
v_gene: TRBV27
j_gene: TRBJ2-7
d_gene: .
CDR3aa: CASSLTYNSYEQYF

abundance: .
v_gene: TRBV30
j_gene: TRBJ1-1
d_gene: .
CDR3aa: CAWTYNTEAFF

abundance: .
v_gene: TRBV28
j_gene: TRBJ2-7
d_gene: TRBD2
CDR3aa: CASSPPWTSHEQYF

abundance: .
v_gene: TRBV19
j_gene: TRBJ1-2
d_gene: TRBD1
CDR3aa: CASSNYRDRPLYGYTF

abundance: .
v_gene: TRBV5-1
j_gene: TRBJ1-2
d_gene: .
CDR3aa: CASSLVGSNYGYTF

abundance: .
v_gene: TRBV28
j_gene: TRBJ1-6
d_gene: TRBD1
CDR3aa: CASSLSPITGGGNSPLHF

abundance: .
v_gene: TRBV28
j_gene: TRBJ1-4
d_gene: .
CDR3aa: CASRPKLEKLFF

abundance: .
v_gene: TRBV28
j_gene: TRBJ1-2
d_gene: .
CDR3aa: CASSTARDTSLTF

abundance: once
v_gene: TRBV19
j_gene: TRBJ2-6
d_gene: .
CDR3aa: CASAQGAGANVLTF

abundance: .
v_gene: TRBV2
j_gene: TRBJ2-2
d_gene: TRBD1
CDR3aa: CASHLSGQGAGELFF

abundance: .
v_gene: TRBV7-9
j_gene: TRBJ2-5
d_gene: .
CDR3aa: CASSWDFQETQYF

abundance: .
v_gene: TRBV10-3
j_gene: TRBJ2-1
d_gene: TRBD2
CDR3aa: CAISESGTRRWGEQFF

abundance: .
v_gene: TRBV18
j_gene: TRBJ2-7
d_gene: .
CDR3aa: CASSYKQGNEYEQYF

abundance: .
v_gene: TRBV11-1
j_gene: TRBJ1-1
d_gene: .
CDR3aa: CASSLGLLTEAFF

abundance: .
v_gene: TRBV27
j_gene: TRBJ1-2
d_gene: TRBD1
CDR3aa: CASSPHRDRGYGYTF

abundance: .
v_gene: TRBV11-2
j_gene: TRBJ2-3
d_gene: .
CDR3aa: CASSLNTGMGTDTQYF

abundance: .
v_gene: TRBV28
j_gene: TRBJ1-2
d_gene: .
CDR3aa: CASSPTRANYGYTF

abundance: .
v_gene: TRBV28
j_gene: TRBJ1-1
d_gene: .
CDR3aa: CATLEWGRVSEAFF

abundance: .
v_gene: TRBV2
j_gene: TRBJ2-1
d_gene: TRBD1
CDR3aa: CASSADRRATYNEQFF

abundance: .
v_gene: TRBV15
j_gene: TRBJ2-7
d_gene: TRBD1
CDR3aa: CATSWDRGPGEQYF

abundance: .
v_gene: TRBV5-5
j_gene: TRBJ2-5
d_gene: TRBD1
CDR3aa: CASSFPGGETQYF

abundance: .
v_gene: TRBV2
j_gene: TRBJ2-1
d_gene: TRBD1
CDR3aa: CASSEWGTGLGEQFF

abundance: once
v_gene: TRBV27
j_gene: TRBJ1-5
d_gene: TRBD1
CDR3aa: CASSPGTAPNQPQHF

abundance: .
v_gene: TRBV18
j_gene: TRBJ1-1
d_gene: .
CDR3aa: CASSQNPGHSNTEAFF

abundance: .
v_gene: TRBV11-2
j_gene: TRBJ2-2
d_gene: .
CDR3aa: CASGRTDGANTGELFF

abundance: .
v_gene: TRBV28
j_gene: TRBJ1-1
d_gene: .
CDR3aa: CASSPGGRGLNTEAFF

abundance: .
v_gene: TRBV4-2
j_gene: TRBJ2-5
d_gene: .
CDR3aa: CASSQAWGVGETQYF

abundance: .
v_gene: TRBV30
j_gene: TRBJ2-1
d_gene: TRBD2
CDR3aa: CAWRNGGGNEQFF

abundance: .
v_gene: TRBV7-8
j_gene: TRBJ1-5
d_gene: TRBD1
CDR3aa: CASSVQGSNQPQHF

abundance: .
v_gene: TRBV7-2
j_gene: TRBJ1-5
d_gene: TRBD1
CDR3aa: CASSQVGTGNQPQHF

abundance: .
v_gene: TRBV14
j_gene: TRBJ2-1
d_gene: .
CDR3aa: CASSQVGTVANEQFF

abundance: .
v_gene: TRBV5-4
j_gene: TRBJ2-3
d_gene: TRBD1
CDR3aa: CASSGQGADTQYF

abundance: .
v_gene: TRBV30
j_gene: TRBJ2-7
d_gene: .
CDR3aa: CAWTPRQGPSYEQYF

abundance: .
v_gene: TRBV28
j_gene: TRBJ1-4
d_gene: TRBD1
CDR3aa: CASSLLPPRTGTNEKLFF

abundance: .
v_gene: TRBV6-1
j_gene: TRBJ1-2
d_gene: TRBD1
CDR3aa: CASSGTGRGGYTF

abundance: few
v_gene: TRBV6-5
j_gene: TRBJ1-2
d_gene: .
CDR3aa: CASSFGPNYGYTF